Below, 5 T cell receptor beta chains from the same sample are listed, as sequenced in a study of CD4 T cells in relation to SARS-CoV-2 and coronaviruses. The antigens for these receptors are not known. TCRdb keeps only in-frame clones here, not all; method: immunoSEQ multiplex PCR. This sample has about 39,000 clones; roughly 80% occur once, and the top ten carry 6% to 8%. The sample taken for sequencing was naive CD4+ T cells from PBMCs, cultured in vitro. Subset defined: naive CD4+ T cells isolated by negative enrichment. Receptor source: an adult with COVID-19.

CDR3 in amino acids: CASSLGPEDPGELFF. In DNA, the CDR3 is TGTGCCAGCAGCTTGGGCCCGGAGGACCCCGGGGAGCTGTTTTTT. The J gene is TRBJ2-2, the V gene TRBV5-5, with D tentatively TRBD2 (5 bases). Germline V lookup: CDR1 SGHKS, CDR2 YYEKEE (reference sequence). Trimming left V 0 bases short and J 6 bases short, with 12 bases between. The CDR3 is 15 residues long.

The rearrangement links TRBV9 to TRBJ2-1; 8 bases match TRBD1. The CDR3 totals 15 residues. The J segment lost 6 bases and the V segment lost 4 bases, leaving 9 bases of the junction unmatched. Per the germline V gene, CDR1 is SGDLS and CDR2 is YYNGEE. The CDR3: CASSLWDRPSNEQFF. The CDR3 DNA is TGTGCCAGCAGCTTGTGGGACAGGCCGTCCAATGAGCAGTTCTTC.

The rearrangement links TRBV10-3 to TRBJ1-5; tentative D call: TRBD1 (5 bases). Germline-derived CDR1 and CDR2 are ENHRY and SYGVKD. This CDR3 contains 14 residues. The V end lost 10 bases, the J end lost 9 bases, and 22 bases lay between the germline ends. This chain's CDR3 is CARPGPPGDGPQHF. CDR3 nucleotides: TGTGCCAGACCGGGGCCCCCGGGGGATGGGCCCCAGCATTTT.

This clone has just a few counts. V is TRBV11-2 and J is TRBJ2-7; D is ambiguous. The CDR3 has 13 amino acids. V gave up 5 bases and J gave up 6 bases, with 14 bases separating them. CDR1 is SGHAT and CDR2 is FQNNGV in the germline V gene. The CDR3 reads CASSALPSLEQYF. CDR3 DNA: TGTGCCAGCAGCGCACTACCCAGCCTCGAGCAGTACTTC.

This chain connects TRBV15 to TRBJ1-5, with TRBD1 as a possible D gene (5 bases). The CDR3 is 14 amino acids. Germline V gene lookup returns CDR1 LNHNV and CDR2 YYDKDF (reference sequence). Trimming took 6 bases from V and 7 from J, leaving 16 bases between them. The CDR3 sequence: CATSSKPGSQPQHF. CDR3 coding DNA: TGTGCCACCAGTTCAAAGCCAGGGTCACAGCCCCAGCATTTT.